The 19 T cell receptor beta chains in this list originate from one sample, sequenced in a study of shared clonotypes between healthy human individuals. Clones were read by immunoSEQ multiplex PCR, and TCRdb kept only the in-frame ones, dropping some. The sample shows about 2.4 million clones, 80% to 95% of them seen only once. The sample comprised naive CD4+ T cells from PBMCs. Indicated subset: CD45RA+ positively selected. These receptors were taken from a man in his late teens or twenties in good health. Some clones in this sample may be carry-over from other donors' samples.

The chain employs TRBV30 and TRBJ1-3; D ambiguous. There are 12 residues in the CDR3. Looked up from germline, CDR1 is GTSNPN and CDR2 is SVGIG (reference sequence). The V end was cut by 3 bases, the J end by 4 bases, with 7 bases between. CDR3 nucleotide sequence: TGTGCCTGGAGCCCCCCCGGAAACACCATATATTTT. This sequence encodes CAWSPPGNTIYF.

This chain links TRBV27 with TRBJ2-3; D may match TRBD1 or TRBD2 (5 bases each). The CDR3 has 14 residues. Germline lookup yields CDR1 MNHEY and CDR2 SMNVEV (reference sequence). The germline V and J ends were trimmed by 6 bases and 3 bases, with 13 bases remaining between them. The CDR3 here is CASRGRLKTDTQYF. The CDR3 nucleotides are TGTGCCAGCAGGGGACGGCTAAAGACAGATACGCAGTATTTT.

The genes are TRBV7-3 and TRBJ2-7, with TRBD1 identical over 9 bases. J lost 2 bases, V lost 2 bases, and 16 bases had no gene match. Germline-derived CDR1 and CDR2 are SGHTA and FQGTGA. This CDR3 region has 19 residues. The CDR3 DNA reads TGTGCCAGCAGCTTAGGCCCCACAGGGGGCTTACACAACCCCTACGAGCAGTACTTC. Amino acid sequence: CASSLGPTGGLHNPYEQYF.

This clone was counted once. The rearrangement uses TRBV19 and TRBJ2-1; 14 positions match TRBD2. In germline, CDR1 is LNHDA, CDR2 SQIVND (reference sequence). This CDR3 contains 15 residues. V shed 4 bases and J 9 bases; nucleotides not matched to a gene: 5. The CDR3, as DNA: TGTGCCAGTAGTAGCGGGACTAGCGGGAGATCTGAGCAGTTCTTC. It codes for CASSSGTSGRSEQFF.

J is TRBJ1-1 and V is TRBV5-6, with D perhaps TRBD1 (5 bases). Trimming took 1 base from V and 1 from J, leaving 11 bases between them. Germline assignment: CDR1 SGHDT and CDR2 YYEEEE. The length of the CDR3 is 15 residues. The CDR3 DNA follows: TGTGCCAGCAGCTTGCAGGGACTAGGGAACACTGAAGCTTTCTTT. It encodes CASSLQGLGNTEAFF.

V gene TRBV27 combines with J gene TRBJ2-7; possibly TRBD1 or TRBD2 for D (6 bases each). The CDR3 contains 16 residues. The V end lost 4 bases, the J end lost 2 bases, and 18 bases lay between the germline ends. Germline V CDR1 and CDR2: MNHEY, SMNVEV (reference sequence). In DNA form, the CDR3 reads TGTGCCAGCAGTTCCAAAACGGGGGCCGTAACCTACGAGCAGTACTTC. This translates into CASSSKTGAVTYEQYF.

CDR3 nucleotide sequence: TGTGCCAGCAGTTTCGCCGTAAGGGTACCCTACGAGCAGTACTTC. Translated: CASSFAVRVPYEQYF. The chain uses TRBV28 and TRBJ2-7; D not certain. Germline values: CDR1 MDHEN, CDR2 SYDVKM. The CDR3 has 15 residues. Trimming took 3 bases from V and 2 from J, leaving 14 bases between them.

The chain employs TRBV6-7 and TRBJ1-2, with a tentative D call TRBD1 (5 bases). TRBV6-7 is known as an ORF, though its function is uncertain. The CDR3 is made up of 15 amino acids. The germline V and J ends were trimmed by 5 bases and 6 bases, with 19 bases remaining between them. CDR3 amino acids: CASSHRRGRGDGYTF. In DNA form, the CDR3 reads TGTGCCAGCAGTCACCGACGAGGGCGGGGGGATGGCTACACCTTC.

The chain has TRBV11-2 and TRBJ2-5, with D possibly being TRBD2 (5 bases). This CDR3 contains 14 residues. V dropped 5 bases and J dropped 7 bases, with 17 bases sitting between them. The germline CDR1 and CDR2 sequences are SGHAT and FQNNGV. CDR3 coding DNA: TGTGCCAGCAGCCCGGACTCATTAAAGGGGACCCAGTACTTC. This sequence encodes CASSPDSLKGTQYF.

A few counts support this clone. J is TRBJ2-1 and V is TRBV29-1; D call uncertain. This CDR3 has 14 residues. Germline lookup yields CDR1 SQVTM and CDR2 ANQGSEA. V lost 2 bases and J 0 bases, leaving 8 bases between the germline ends. The CDR3 DNA reads TGCAGCGTTGAAACGGAGAGCTCCTACAATGAGCAGTTCTTC. As protein: CSVETESSYNEQFF.

The chain joins TRBV6-6 to TRBJ2-3, with D perhaps matching TRBD2 (6 bases). Germline CDR1 is MNHNY and CDR2 is SVGAGI (reference sequence). V was clipped by 8 bases and J by 3 bases, with 18 bases between them. The CDR3 totals 15 residues. The CDR3 DNA sequence: TGTGCCAGCCGGGTGCGGGGCATGGGTACAGATACGCAGTATTTT. This gives the protein CASRVRGMGTDTQYF.

V is TRBV29-1 and J is TRBJ2-5, with D tentatively TRBD1 (6 bases). This CDR3 has 13 residues. Trimming removed 7 bases at V and 1 base at J, with 13 bases between. Germline V CDR1 and CDR2: SQVTM, ANQGSEA. The CDR3 DNA is TGCAGCGCAACAGGGCCGACCCAAGAGACCCAGTACTTC. Its protein is CSATGPTQETQYF.

The chain is built from TRBV7-6 and TRBJ2-7; a weak D match, TRBD2 (7 bases). This CDR3 has 15 residues. The V gene lost 0 bases and the J gene lost 6 bases, with 15 bases spanning the gap. Per germline, CDR1 SGHVS and CDR2 FNYEAQ. The CDR3 coding sequence is TGTGCCAGCAGCTTAGCGCTGGCGGGGGCCGGCGAGCAGTACTTC. Amino acid sequence: CASSLALAGAGEQYF.

The CDR3 region is CASSRRQGAGDEAFF. CDR3 bases: TGCGCCAGCAGCCGCAGACAGGGGGCAGGGGATGAAGCTTTCTTT. The V call is TRBV4-1, the J call TRBJ1-1, with 10 positions matching TRBD1. Per germline, CDR1 MGHRA and CDR2 YSYEKL. This CDR3 is 15 amino acids long. J gave up 7 bases and V 4 bases, and 9 bases lay outside the gene matches.

The J gene is TRBJ1-4, the V gene TRBV6-1; TRBD1 is a possible D gene (5 bases). The germline V gene encodes CDR1 MNHNS and CDR2 SASEGT. The CDR3 covers 14 residues. Trimming took off 7 bases at V and 10 bases at J, with 19 bases between the two ends. The CDR3, as DNA: TGTGCCAGCACTTGGGGCCCCCAGGAGGGAAAACTGTTTTTT. Its translation is CASTWGPQEGKLFF.

The rearrangement joins TRBV5-4 to TRBJ2-5, with 7 nucleotides matching TRBD2. Germline V gene sequence: CDR1 SGHNT, CDR2 YYREEE (reference sequence). The length of the CDR3 is 16 residues. V gave up 4 bases and J gave up 4 bases; unmatched junction bases: 13. DNA for the CDR3: TGTGCCAGCAGCAGGGGACTAAACGGACAAAGAGAGACCCAGTACTTC. Translated: CASSRGLNGQRETQYF.

The chain employs TRBV2 and TRBJ2-1; the match to TRBD2 covers 9 bases. Germline-derived CDR1 and CDR2 are SNHLY and FYNNEI. V trimming: 4 bases; J trimming: 4 bases; junction bases outside the gene matches: 2. This CDR3 is 14 amino acids long. In DNA, the CDR3 is TGTGCCAGCAGTGCGGCGGGAGGGTACAATGAGCAGTTCTTC. It encodes CASSAAGGYNEQFF.

The chain has TRBV11-3 and TRBJ2-7, with TRBD2 as a possible D gene (5 bases). Germline assignment: CDR1 SGHNT and CDR2 YENEEA. CDR3 length: 12 amino acids. The V gene lost 5 bases and the J gene lost 6 bases, with 11 bases spanning the gap. CDR3 amino acids: CASSADWGEQYF. CDR3 DNA sequence: TGTGCCAGCAGCGCGGACTGGGGCGAGCAGTACTTC.

This sequence joins TRBV18 and TRBJ2-2, with D tentatively TRBD1 (5 bases). Trimming cost V 3 bases and J 3 bases, with 11 bases left between them. CDR3 length: 15 residues. The V gene's germline CDR1 is KGHSH and CDR2 LQKENI. In nucleotides, the CDR3 is TGTGCCAGCTCACCTCAACAGGCTGACACCGGGGAGCTGTTTTTT. Translation gives CASSPQQADTGELFF. Full variable domain (missing parts from reference TRBV18 and TRBJ2-2): NAGVMQNPRHLVRRRGQEARLRCSPMKGHSHVYWYRQLPEEGLKFMVYLQKENIIDESGMPKERFSAEFPKEGPSILRIQQVVRGDSAAYFCASSPQQADTGELFFGEGSRLTVL.